The clone carrying this T cell receptor (beta chain) was recorded a few times. The data are from a study of human T cells and chemical hapten exposure. Time point described: patch test 1, 2 weeks after DPC sensitization. Treatment indicated: therapeutic diphenylcyclopropenone sensitization with weekly scalp DPC. The library tagged each cDNA molecule with unique molecular identifiers. TCRdb re-called the RACE reads through MiXCR, storing one row per CDR3 protein. The table shows around 99,000 distinct CDR3 sequences, with around an eighth occurring only once. In germline, CDR1 is SGHTA, CDR2 FQGNSA. Trimming cost V 5 bases and J 5 bases; bases outside gene matches: 4. This CDR3 has 13 residues.

This sequence joins TRBV7-2 and TRBJ2-3, with 7 bases lining up with TRBD2. The source material was whole blood, sampled in connection with sensitization to the hapten diphenylcyclopropenone (DPC). This TCR derives from a woman aged 40 to 55 with alopecia areata. Some clones in this sample may be carry-over from other donors' samples. CDR3 loop: CASSGLAGDTQYF. The CDR3 bases are TGTGCCAGCAGCGGATTAGCGGGAGATACGCAGTATTTT.